This T cell receptor beta chain was recorded in a study of blood T cells in healthy people across ages (dated by TCRdb to between 2014 and 2017). Background for the entire study: In model experiments, roughly one uniquely barcoded TCR beta cDNA molecule per two T cells was captured by template switching. Two additional independent replicas of 1 million unique cDNA reads from the same blood draw were analyzed for two donors (one aged 18 to 29 and one aged 80 or older). Using deep sequencing normalized with unique cDNA molecular identifiers, the study measured how TCR beta repertoire diversity changes with age. The donors were divided into four age groups: young (average about 16 years), middle-aged (about 41), aged (approximately 59) and long-lived (roughly 86). Beyond this particular receptor, the publication reports: Observed TCR beta diversity per million T cells fell roughly linearly with age, and a significant reduction was already apparent by age around 44. Because profiling used bulk unsorted PBMCs, naive and antigen-experienced compartments could not be compared conclusively. Compared with the aged group, the long-lived group had more naive CD4+ T cells, fewer expanded clones and increased TCR diversity, a pattern suggesting age selection. Donor CMV infection status was unknown, potentially confounding age-related changes in expanded clonotypes. A strong correlation was found between observed TCR beta diversity and the percentage of naive T cells measured by flow cytometry. Estimates of total diversity from one million sequenced T cells were regarded as lower bounds and underestimates.

This clonotype was seen only a few times. The clone's antigen remains unknown. No quality values exist for individual bases; no much larger clone is one base distant. Libraries were built with 5' RACE. TCRdb names Illumina HiSeq 2500 as the instrument used. A second roughly 6 to 12 cycle PCR used a sample-barcoded 5' primer and a J-beta primer mix. A template-switch 5' adaptor carrying 12 random nucleotides introduced a unique molecular identifier onto each TCR beta cDNA molecule. Each sample yielded at least 2.5 million CDR3-containing paired-end reads. First-strand cDNA was synthesized from all RNA with the Mint cDNA synthesis kit, primed by a TRBC-specific oligonucleotide. Following uracil-DNA glycosylase treatment, all cDNA underwent a first 18-cycle PCR with the universal primers M1SS and BC2_uni_R. The paper's processing steps were these. For normalization, 1 million high-quality reads, each with a distinct molecular identifier, were randomly selected from each sample. Instead of being binned into consensus sequences, reads with shared molecular identifiers were discarded. CDR3 identification, clonotype clustering and error correction used MiTCR with a Q25 quality threshold and the strictest error-elimination algorithm. Lower-bound total TCR beta diversity was estimated with a nonparametric unseen species model using Euler transformation. TCRdb ran its own pipeline on the public reads, namely fastp trimming at Q25 and MiXCR clone calling, and kept in-frame beta chains. A single entry per CDR3 protein holds the most common genes and DNA from its merged rows. These V and J calls are TCRdb output, not the study's own analysis. The sample table shows about 930,000 distinct CDR3 sequences, and almost 30% are seen once. The ten largest clones capture about a tenth of the sample.

There are 14 amino acids in the CDR3, from cysteine to phenylalanine inclusive. Only the CDR3 part of the read is kept: 42 bases, read in frame from the first base. V is pared back by 6 bases and J by 4 bases, with 15 bases lying between the germline termini. The 39 donors, aged about 6 to 95 years, were systemically healthy Caucasian individuals from Russia. Each donor gave around 9.9 milliliters of peripheral blood, collected into EDTA-treated Vacutainer tubes. Ficoll-Paque density-gradient centrifugation was used to isolate PBMCs, with at least 7 million obtained per sample. Trizol reagent was used to extract total RNA from the PBMCs, yielding at least 5.5 micrograms per sample. The percentages of naive CD45RAhigh/CD27high T cells were determined by flow cytometry on a PBMC aliquot from every donor. The sample also formed part of further work on T cells of mothers and their children. The second study also describes: The donors were nine systemically healthy Caucasian individuals, made up of three mothers and their six children. cDNA synthesis used all of the extracted RNA, with roughly 1.5 ug of RNA in each 15 ul reaction. In the second PCR, the M1S primer introduced both the sample barcodes and 2-4 random nucleotides. Over 8.5 million TCR beta CDR3 reads were obtained for each mother, and 2.5 million to 3 million reads were obtained for each child. Thymic selection shapes the output of TCR recombination in a similar way in related and unrelated pairs, and inherited differences have a minor effect. Normalized repertoire overlap in related mother-child pairs was always slightly higher than in unrelated mother-child pairs, but the difference was never significant. Persistent microchimeric T cell clones were not detected, at a sensitivity of 85 to 100 clones per million clonotypes. Deep NGS was used in the study to compare the TCR beta repertoires of mothers and children and to look for features that separate related mother-child pairs from unrelated individuals. Mothers averaged about 40 +/- 4 years of age and children averaged 11 +/- 4 years. After adapter ligation was performed with NEBNext reagents, the libraries were sequenced on an Illumina HiSeq 2000 with 100+100 nt paired-end reads. To avoid cross-contamination, the mother libraries and the child libraries were prepared a month apart and sequenced in separate runs. Between about 500,000 and 2,300,000 distinct TCR beta clonotypes were identified per donor. Naive TCR beta clonotypes were estimated from low-frequency clonotypes matched to each donor's FACS-determined naive share, without sorting.

The TCR sequence derives from a woman between 35 and 50 years old in good health. The sequencing sample was made of blood. The rearrangement joined TRBV12-3 or TRBV12-4 to TRBJ2-5; the D gene is perhaps TRBD1 or TRBD2, as each covers 7 bases. The sequence in DNA is TGTGCCAGCAGAAAGACAGGGAGGGGAGAGACCCAGTACTTC. This sequence encodes CASRKTGRGETQYF.